The rows below give T cell receptor beta chains drawn from one sample of a study of cytomegalovirus exposure and HLA in healthy donors. Sequenced by immunoSEQ multiplex PCR; TCRdb stores in-frame clones only, minus some. The table records approximately 93,000 clones, 60% to 80% of them present only once. The sample was PBMCs. The receptors derive from a woman between 35 and 50 years old in good health and CMV-seronegative. Both conserved end residues are part of each CDR3. D genes are given only for firm matches. The size field is filled for only some rows; it gives once, few, many or a size class.

clone_size: once; j_call: TRBJ1-6; d_call: NA; v_call: TRBV7-9; cdr3_aa: CASSFGDRNSPLHF; cdr3_nt: TGTGCCAGCAGCTTTGGAGACAGGAATTCACCCCTCCACTTT
clone_size: NA; j_call: TRBJ2-7; d_call: NA; v_call: TRBV6-6; cdr3_aa: CASSRDIGPRLSF; cdr3_nt: TGTGCCAGCAGTCGGGACATTGGTCCCCGGCTGTCCTTC
clone_size: few; j_call: TRBJ1-4; d_call: NA; v_call: TRBV30; cdr3_aa: CAWSRGLGDEKLFF; cdr3_nt: TGTGCCTGGAGTCGAGGCTTGGGTGATGAAAAACTGTTTTTT
clone_size: NA; j_call: TRBJ1-4; d_call: TRBD1; v_call: TRBV5-1; cdr3_aa: CASKDRGTSTNEKLFF; cdr3_nt: TGCGCCAGCAAGGACAGGGGGACCTCAACTAATGAAAAACTGTTTTTT
clone_size: NA; j_call: TRBJ1-2; d_call: NA; v_call: TRBV19; cdr3_aa: CASSNTGLNYGYTF; cdr3_nt: TGTGCCAGTAGTAACACAGGGTTGAACTATGGCTACACCTTC
clone_size: NA; j_call: TRBJ1-1; d_call: TRBD1; v_call: TRBV5-6; cdr3_aa: CASSLMATGGYTEAFF; cdr3_nt: TGTGCCAGCAGCTTGATGGCGACAGGGGGTTATACTGAAGCTTTCTTT
clone_size: NA; j_call: TRBJ2-3; d_call: TRBD1; v_call: TRBV2; cdr3_aa: CASSLTGHTDTQYF; cdr3_nt: TGTGCCAGCAGTTTGACAGGGCACACAGATACGCAGTATTTT
clone_size: NA; j_call: TRBJ2-7; d_call: NA; v_call: TRBV7-9; cdr3_aa: CASSSVGHYEQYF; cdr3_nt: TGTGCCAGCAGCTCCGTGGGACACTACGAGCAGTACTTC
clone_size: NA; j_call: TRBJ2-1; d_call: TRBD2; v_call: TRBV5-4; cdr3_aa: CASRLSGVHNEQFF; cdr3_nt: TGTGCCAGCAGGCTTAGCGGGGTCCACAATGAGCAGTTCTTC
clone_size: NA; j_call: TRBJ2-7; d_call: TRBD2; v_call: TRBV7-2; cdr3_aa: CASSLSGGLSHEQYF; cdr3_nt: TGTGCCAGCAGCTTGTCGGGGGGGCTCTCCCACGAGCAGTACTTC
clone_size: once; j_call: TRBJ2-1; d_call: NA; v_call: TRBV30; cdr3_aa: CAWNRPGSYNEQFF; cdr3_nt: TGTGCCTGGAATAGGCCGGGCTCCTACAATGAGCAGTTCTTC
clone_size: NA; j_call: TRBJ1-1; d_call: NA; v_call: TRBV18; cdr3_aa: CASSPRQGSASNTEAFF; cdr3_nt: TGTGCCAGCTCACCACGGCAGGGGAGCGCCTCGAACACTGAAGCTTTCTTT
clone_size: NA; j_call: TRBJ2-1; d_call: TRBD2; v_call: TRBV7-3; cdr3_aa: CASSQIAGGYNEQFF; cdr3_nt: TGTGCCAGCAGCCAAATAGCGGGGGGCTACAATGAGCAGTTCTTC
clone_size: NA; j_call: TRBJ2-7; d_call: TRBD1; v_call: TRBV25-1; cdr3_aa: CASSHAGEGAGEQYF; cdr3_nt: TGTGCCAGCAGCCACGCCGGAGAGGGGGCCGGCGAGCAGTACTTC
clone_size: few; j_call: TRBJ2-7; d_call: TRBD2; v_call: TRBV4-2; cdr3_aa: CASSQDYGAGGPTEQYF; cdr3_nt: TGTGCCAGCAGCCAAGACTACGGAGCGGGGGGGCCTACAGAGCAGTACTTC
clone_size: NA; j_call: TRBJ2-5; d_call: NA; v_call: TRBV20-1; cdr3_aa: CSADGQETQYF; cdr3_nt: TGCAGTGCCGACGGGCAAGAGACCCAGTACTTC
clone_size: once; j_call: TRBJ2-7; d_call: TRBD1; v_call: TRBV9; cdr3_aa: CASSGGMGQGYEQYF; cdr3_nt: TGTGCCAGCAGCGGCGGGATGGGACAGGGGTACGAGCAGTACTTC
clone_size: NA; j_call: TRBJ1-1; d_call: NA; v_call: TRBV28; cdr3_aa: CASSSTGNTEAFF; cdr3_nt: TGTGCCAGCAGCTCTACAGGGAACACTGAAGCTTTCTTT
clone_size: few; j_call: TRBJ1-5; d_call: NA; v_call: TRBV30; cdr3_aa: CAWSPTGLSNQPQHF; cdr3_nt: TGTGCCTGGAGTCCCACGGGACTTAGCAATCAGCCCCAGCATTTT
clone_size: NA; j_call: TRBJ1-2; d_call: NA; v_call: TRBV7-2; cdr3_aa: CASSYRGEPSSGYTF; cdr3_nt: TGTGCCAGCAGCTATCGGGGGGAACCCTCAAGTGGCTACACCTTC
clone_size: NA; j_call: TRBJ2-2; d_call: TRBD2; v_call: TRBV4-2; cdr3_aa: CASSLPTGLAGRNTGELFF; cdr3_nt: TGTGCCAGCAGCCTCCCAACGGGACTAGCGGGGAGGAACACCGGGGAGCTGTTTTTT
clone_size: NA; j_call: TRBJ1-1; d_call: NA; v_call: TRBV30; cdr3_aa: CAWLGRGTEAFF; cdr3_nt: TGTGCCTGGTTAGGTCGGGGGACTGAAGCTTTCTTT
clone_size: few; j_call: TRBJ2-3; d_call: TRBD2; v_call: TRBV6-4; cdr3_aa: CASSPGGGAPDTQYF; cdr3_nt: TGTGCCAGCAGCCCTGGCGGGGGGGCGCCAGATACGCAGTATTTT
clone_size: NA; j_call: TRBJ1-6; d_call: NA; v_call: TRBV28; cdr3_aa: CASSATSSYNSPLHF; cdr3_nt: TGTGCCAGCAGTGCCACGAGCTCCTATAATTCACCCCTCCACTTT
clone_size: NA; j_call: TRBJ1-6; d_call: NA; v_call: TRBV7-8; cdr3_aa: CASSLTGFYNSPLHF; cdr3_nt: TGTGCCAGCAGCTTAACCGGGTTCTACAATTCACCCCTCCACTTT
clone_size: NA; j_call: TRBJ1-1; d_call: NA; v_call: TRBV29-1; cdr3_aa: CSVADRLNTEAFF; cdr3_nt: TGCAGCGTCGCTGACAGACTGAACACTGAAGCTTTCTTT
clone_size: NA; j_call: TRBJ1-5; d_call: NA; v_call: TRBV6-5; cdr3_aa: CASRENGQPQHF; cdr3_nt: TGTGCCAGCAGGGAAAACGGGCAGCCCCAGCATTTT
clone_size: NA; j_call: TRBJ1-6; d_call: NA; v_call: TRBV7-9; cdr3_aa: CSSSFPGSPLHF; cdr3_nt: TGTTCCAGCAGCTTCCCGGGTTCACCCCTCCACTTT
clone_size: NA; j_call: TRBJ1-4; d_call: NA; v_call: TRBV5-6; cdr3_aa: CASSWGDEKLFF; cdr3_nt: TGTGCCAGCAGCTGGGGGGATGAAAAACTGTTTTTT
clone_size: NA; j_call: TRBJ2-3; d_call: TRBD2; v_call: TRBV27; cdr3_aa: CASSAPLAGGRSDTQYF; cdr3_nt: TGTGCCAGCAGTGCGCCCCTAGCGGGGGGGCGCTCAGATACGCAGTATTTT
clone_size: NA; j_call: TRBJ1-1; d_call: TRBD1; v_call: TRBV19; cdr3_aa: CASSIGGQGAEAFF; cdr3_nt: TGTGCCAGTAGTATCGGGGGACAGGGCGCTGAAGCTTTCTTT
clone_size: NA; j_call: TRBJ2-3; d_call: NA; v_call: TRBV25-1; cdr3_aa: CASDGEYGGSDTQYF; cdr3_nt: TGTGCCAGCGATGGGGAGTATGGGGGGTCAGATACGCAGTATTTT
clone_size: NA; j_call: TRBJ1-5; d_call: NA; v_call: TRBV7-9; cdr3_aa: CASSRSDYQPQHF; cdr3_nt: TGTGCCAGCAGCCGAAGCGATTATCAGCCCCAGCATTTT
clone_size: NA; j_call: TRBJ1-4; d_call: NA; v_call: TRBV4-1; cdr3_aa: CASSQERGTNNEKLFF; cdr3_nt: TGCGCCAGCAGCCAAGAAAGGGGCACAAATAATGAAAAACTGTTTTTT
clone_size: many; j_call: TRBJ1-5; d_call: TRBD1; v_call: TRBV10-3; cdr3_aa: CAISDAQGKDQPQHF; cdr3_nt: TGTGCCATCAGTGACGCACAGGGGAAGGATCAGCCCCAGCATTTT
clone_size: NA; j_call: TRBJ1-2; d_call: NA; v_call: TRBV4-2; cdr3_aa: CASSQDVRTPIGYTF; cdr3_nt: TGTGCCAGCAGCCAAGATGTGAGGACTCCTATCGGCTACACCTTC
clone_size: NA; j_call: TRBJ2-1; d_call: NA; v_call: TRBV5-4; cdr3_aa: CASSLGGPTYNEQFF; cdr3_nt: TGTGCCAGCAGCTTGGGGGGCCCAACCTACAATGAGCAGTTCTTC
clone_size: NA; j_call: TRBJ1-3; d_call: NA; v_call: TRBV7-9; cdr3_aa: CASRLTRGGNTIYF; cdr3_nt: TGTGCCAGCAGACTAACCAGGGGCGGAAACACCATATATTTT
clone_size: few; j_call: TRBJ2-7; d_call: TRBD2; v_call: TRBV7-6; cdr3_aa: CASSQSSGDSYEQYF; cdr3_nt: TGTGCCAGCAGCCAATCTAGCGGGGACTCCTACGAGCAGTACTTC
clone_size: NA; j_call: TRBJ2-2; d_call: NA; v_call: TRBV5-5; cdr3_aa: CASSLVGPGWELFF; cdr3_nt: TGTGCCAGCAGCTTGGTGGGCCCAGGGTGGGAGCTGTTTTTT
clone_size: NA; j_call: TRBJ2-1; d_call: NA; v_call: TRBV5-4; cdr3_aa: CASSSDGNSYNEQFF; cdr3_nt: TGTGCCAGCAGCTCAGACGGGAACTCCTACAATGAGCAGTTCTTC
clone_size: NA; j_call: TRBJ2-1; d_call: NA; v_call: TRBV9; cdr3_aa: CASSVRIYNEQFF; cdr3_nt: TGTGCCAGCAGCGTACGTATCTACAATGAGCAGTTCTTC
clone_size: NA; j_call: TRBJ2-7; d_call: NA; v_call: TRBV30; cdr3_aa: CAWSVGQGYEQYF; cdr3_nt: TGTGCCTGGAGTGTAGGTCAGGGCTACGAGCAGTACTTC
clone_size: NA; j_call: TRBJ2-7; d_call: TRBD2; v_call: TRBV5-8; cdr3_aa: CASSWGGFSYEQYF; cdr3_nt: TGTGCCAGCAGCTGGGGGGGTTTCTCCTACGAGCAGTACTTC
clone_size: NA; j_call: TRBJ1-1; d_call: TRBD1; v_call: TRBV12-5; cdr3_aa: CASGLGGAPAAFF; cdr3_nt: TGTGCTAGTGGTTTAGGGGGCGCCCCTGCAGCTTTCTTT